This T cell receptor (beta chain) was identified during a study of graft-versus-host responses after intestinal transplantation. Findings and limits, study-wide: Some GvH clones were seen earlier in gut or blood, suggesting intestinal origin. Allografts of one patient group, those with graft-donor T cell macrochimerism, had high graft-versus-host to host-versus-graft clonal ratios. Early post-transplant falls in HvG clones accompanied the peak levels of circulating GvH clones.

As concerns this clone: Its antigen is undetermined.

Clones were read by immunoSEQ multiplex PCR, and TCRdb kept only the in-frame ones, dropping some. The repertoire holds 75,000 to 95,000 clones, with 91% as singletons. The length of the CDR3 is 13 residues. Germline V gives CDR1 ENHRY, CDR2 SYGVKD. The J segment lost 6 bases and the V segment lost 10 bases, leaving 5 bases of the junction unmatched. This receptor was identified in a human donor who was the organ donor for an intestinal transplant. V and J are TRBV10-3 and TRBJ2-3; 12 bases fit TRBD2. Sequenced material: unstimulated CD4+ T cells sorted from spleen or lymph node cells, taken before transplant. The CDR3 DNA is TGTGCCACCGCTAGCGGGGGGGCCGATACGCAGTATTTT. Encoded protein: CATASGGADTQYF.